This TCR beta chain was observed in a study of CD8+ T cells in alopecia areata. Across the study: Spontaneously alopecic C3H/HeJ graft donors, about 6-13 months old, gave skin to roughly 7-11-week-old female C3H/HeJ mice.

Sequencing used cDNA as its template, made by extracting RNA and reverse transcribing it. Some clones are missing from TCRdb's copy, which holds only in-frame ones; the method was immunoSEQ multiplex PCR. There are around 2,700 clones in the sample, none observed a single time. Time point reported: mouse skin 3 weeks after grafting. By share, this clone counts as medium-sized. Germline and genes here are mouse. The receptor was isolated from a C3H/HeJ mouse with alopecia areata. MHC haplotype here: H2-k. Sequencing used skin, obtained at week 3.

CDR3 in amino acids: CASSTDRVSYEQYF. Incomplete CDR3 DNA: TGTGCCAGCAGTACCGACAGGGTCTCCTAT. V and J are TRBV19 and TRBJ2-7, with 7 nucleotides matching TRBD1. The read halts 4 residues ahead of the CDR3 end, with the missing end drawn from the germline J gene. Germline CDR1 reads FNHDT; CDR2 reads SITEND (reference sequence). This CDR3 has 14 residues. Germline trimming cut 3 bases from V and 0 bases from J; bases unmatched to any gene: 3.